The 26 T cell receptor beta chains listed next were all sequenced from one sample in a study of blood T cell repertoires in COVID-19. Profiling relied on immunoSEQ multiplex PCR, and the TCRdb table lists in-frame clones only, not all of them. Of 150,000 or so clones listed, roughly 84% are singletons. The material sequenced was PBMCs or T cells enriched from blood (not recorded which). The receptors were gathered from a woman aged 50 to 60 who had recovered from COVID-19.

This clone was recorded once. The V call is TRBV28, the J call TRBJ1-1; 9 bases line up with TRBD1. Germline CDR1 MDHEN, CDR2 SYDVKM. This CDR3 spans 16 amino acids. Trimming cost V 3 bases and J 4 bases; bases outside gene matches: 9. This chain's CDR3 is CASSLVGQGRVTEAFF. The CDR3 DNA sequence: TGTGCCAGCAGTTTGGTGGGACAGGGACGGGTCACTGAAGCTTTCTTT.

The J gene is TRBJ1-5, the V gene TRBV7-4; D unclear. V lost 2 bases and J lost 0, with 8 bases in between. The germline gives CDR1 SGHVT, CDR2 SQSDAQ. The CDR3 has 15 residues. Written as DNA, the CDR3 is TGTGCCAGCAGCTTAAGGAGGGATAGCAATCAGCCCCAGCATTTT. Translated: CASSLRRDSNQPQHF.

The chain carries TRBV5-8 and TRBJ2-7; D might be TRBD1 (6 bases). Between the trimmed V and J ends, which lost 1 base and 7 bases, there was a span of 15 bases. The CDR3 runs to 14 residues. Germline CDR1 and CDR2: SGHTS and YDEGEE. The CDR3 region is CASSLWTQQGEQYF. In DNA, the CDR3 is TGTGCCAGCAGCTTGTGGACCCAGCAGGGGGAGCAGTACTTC. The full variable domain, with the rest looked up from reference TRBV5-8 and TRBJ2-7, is EAGVTQSPTHLIKTRGQQATLRCSPISGHTSVYWYQQALGLGLQFLLWYDEGEERNRGNFPPRFSGRQFPNYSSELNVNALELEDSALYLCASSLWTQQGEQYFGPGTRLTVT.

In nucleotides, the CDR3 is TGTGCCAGCAGCGTCGAACTAGCGGCCCGCTCCTACAATGAGCAGTTCTTC. It translates to CASSVELAARSYNEQFF. The chain uses TRBV9 and TRBJ2-1; 8 bases agree with TRBD2. CDR1 and CDR2 (germline): SGDLS, YYNGEE. The CDR3 is 17 residues long. Losses at the gene ends were 2 bases for V and 0 bases for J; bases not matched to a gene: 7.

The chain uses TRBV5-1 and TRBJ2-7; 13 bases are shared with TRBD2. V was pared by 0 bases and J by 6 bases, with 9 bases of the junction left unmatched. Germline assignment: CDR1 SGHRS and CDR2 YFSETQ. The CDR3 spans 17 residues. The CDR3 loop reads CASSLELAGGPSREQYF. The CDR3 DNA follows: TGCGCCAGCAGCTTGGAACTAGCGGGAGGGCCCTCTCGCGAGCAGTACTTC.

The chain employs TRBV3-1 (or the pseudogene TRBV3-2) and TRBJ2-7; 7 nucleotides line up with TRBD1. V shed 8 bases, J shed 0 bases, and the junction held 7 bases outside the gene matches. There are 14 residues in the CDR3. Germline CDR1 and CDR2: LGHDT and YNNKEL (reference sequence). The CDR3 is CASRRTGSSYEQYF. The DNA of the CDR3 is TGTGCCAGCCGGCGGACAGGCAGCTCCTACGAGCAGTACTTC.

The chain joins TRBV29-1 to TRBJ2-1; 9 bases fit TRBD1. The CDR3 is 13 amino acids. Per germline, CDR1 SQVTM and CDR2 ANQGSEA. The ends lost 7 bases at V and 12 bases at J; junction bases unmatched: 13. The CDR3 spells CSGVGTGIQVQFF. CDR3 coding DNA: TGCAGCGGGGTGGGGACAGGGATCCAGGTGCAGTTCTTC.

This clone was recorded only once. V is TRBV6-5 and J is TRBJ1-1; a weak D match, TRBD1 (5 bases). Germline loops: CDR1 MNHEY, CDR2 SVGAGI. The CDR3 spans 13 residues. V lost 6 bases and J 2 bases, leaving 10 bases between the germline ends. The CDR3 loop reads CASSGTFNTEAFF. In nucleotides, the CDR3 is TGTGCCAGCAGCGGGACTTTCAACACTGAAGCTTTCTTT.

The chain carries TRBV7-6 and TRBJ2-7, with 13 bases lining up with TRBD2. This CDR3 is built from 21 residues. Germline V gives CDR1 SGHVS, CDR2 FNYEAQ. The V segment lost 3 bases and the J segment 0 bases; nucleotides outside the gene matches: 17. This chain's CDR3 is CASSLKGGRGLAGKSSYEQYF. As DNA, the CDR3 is TGTGCCAGCAGCTTGAAGGGGGGTCGGGGACTAGCGGGAAAGAGCTCCTACGAGCAGTACTTC.

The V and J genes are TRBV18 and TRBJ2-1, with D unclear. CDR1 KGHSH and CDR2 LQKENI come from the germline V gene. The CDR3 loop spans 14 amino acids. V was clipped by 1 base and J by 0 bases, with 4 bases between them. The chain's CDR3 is CASSPLASYNEQFF. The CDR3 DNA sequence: TGTGCCAGCTCACCACTAGCCTCCTACAATGAGCAGTTCTTC.

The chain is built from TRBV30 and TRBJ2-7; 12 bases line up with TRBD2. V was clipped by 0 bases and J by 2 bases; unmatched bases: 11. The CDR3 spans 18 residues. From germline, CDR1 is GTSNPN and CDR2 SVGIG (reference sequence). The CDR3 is CAWSVQGFLAGGPYEQYF. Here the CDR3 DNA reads TGTGCCTGGAGTGTCCAGGGCTTCCTAGCGGGAGGGCCCTACGAGCAGTACTTC. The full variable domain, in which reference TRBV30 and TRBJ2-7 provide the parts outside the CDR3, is SQTIHQWPATLVQPVGSPLSLECTVEGTSNPNLYWYRQAAGRGLQLLFYSVGIGQISSEVPQNLSASRPQDRQFILSSKKLLLSDSGFYLCAWSVQGFLAGGPYEQYFGPGTRLTVT.

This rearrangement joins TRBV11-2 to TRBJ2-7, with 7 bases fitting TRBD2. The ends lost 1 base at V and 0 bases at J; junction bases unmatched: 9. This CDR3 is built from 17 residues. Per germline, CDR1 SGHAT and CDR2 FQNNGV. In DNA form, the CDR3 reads TGTGCCAGCAGCTTAGGGACGGGGGGAATCCTCTCCTACGAGCAGTACTTC. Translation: CASSLGTGGILSYEQYF.

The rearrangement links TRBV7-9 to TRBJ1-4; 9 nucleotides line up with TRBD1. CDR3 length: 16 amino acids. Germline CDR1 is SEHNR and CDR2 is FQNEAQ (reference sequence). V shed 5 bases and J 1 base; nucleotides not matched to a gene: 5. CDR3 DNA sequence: TGTGCCAGCAGCCCGGGACAGGGAATAACTAATGAAAAACTGTTTTTT. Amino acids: CASSPGQGITNEKLFF.

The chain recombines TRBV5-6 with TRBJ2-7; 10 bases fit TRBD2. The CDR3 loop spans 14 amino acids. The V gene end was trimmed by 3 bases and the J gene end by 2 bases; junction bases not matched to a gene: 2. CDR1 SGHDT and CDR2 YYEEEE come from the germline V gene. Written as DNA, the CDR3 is TGTGCCAGCAGCTACCTAGCGGGAGCCTACGAGCAGTACTTC. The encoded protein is CASSYLAGAYEQYF.

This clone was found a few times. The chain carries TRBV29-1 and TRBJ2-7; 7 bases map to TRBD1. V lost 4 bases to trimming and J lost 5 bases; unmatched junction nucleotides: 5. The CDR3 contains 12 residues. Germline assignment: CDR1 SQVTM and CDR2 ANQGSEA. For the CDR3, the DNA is TGCAGCGTTGGGACAGGTCTCCACGAGCAGTACTTC. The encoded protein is CSVGTGLHEQYF.

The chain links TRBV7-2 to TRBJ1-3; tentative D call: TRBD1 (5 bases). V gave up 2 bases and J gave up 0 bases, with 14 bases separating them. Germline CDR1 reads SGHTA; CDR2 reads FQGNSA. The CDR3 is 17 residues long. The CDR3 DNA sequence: TGTGCCAGCAGCTTACAGGGTCCCTTAAACTCTGGAAACACCATATATTTT. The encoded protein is CASSLQGPLNSGNTIYF.

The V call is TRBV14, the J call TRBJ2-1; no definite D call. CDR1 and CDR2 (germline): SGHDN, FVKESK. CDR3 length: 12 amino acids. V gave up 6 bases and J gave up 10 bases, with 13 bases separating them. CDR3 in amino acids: CASSKDWREQFF. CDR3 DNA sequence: TGTGCCAGCAGTAAAGACTGGAGAGAGCAGTTCTTC.

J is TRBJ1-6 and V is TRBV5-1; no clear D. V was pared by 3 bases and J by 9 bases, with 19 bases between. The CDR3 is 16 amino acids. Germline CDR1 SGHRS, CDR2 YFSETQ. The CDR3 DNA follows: TGCGCCAGCAGCTGGGAGGGCGCCTCCCGCGGTTCACCCCTCCACTTT. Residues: CASSWEGASRGSPLHF. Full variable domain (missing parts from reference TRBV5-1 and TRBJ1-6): KAGVTQTPRYLIKTRGQQVTLSCSPISGHRSVSWYQQTPGQGLQFLFEYFSETQRNKGNFPGRFSGRQFSNSRSEMNVSTLELGDSALYLCASSWEGASRGSPLHFGNGTRLTVT.

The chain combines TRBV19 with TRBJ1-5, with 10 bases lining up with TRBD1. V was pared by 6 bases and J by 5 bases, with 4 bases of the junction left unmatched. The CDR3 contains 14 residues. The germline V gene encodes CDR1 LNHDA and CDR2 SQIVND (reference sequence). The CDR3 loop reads CASSRDRGYQPQHF. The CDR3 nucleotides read TGTGCCAGTAGCCGGGACAGGGGATATCAGCCCCAGCATTTT.

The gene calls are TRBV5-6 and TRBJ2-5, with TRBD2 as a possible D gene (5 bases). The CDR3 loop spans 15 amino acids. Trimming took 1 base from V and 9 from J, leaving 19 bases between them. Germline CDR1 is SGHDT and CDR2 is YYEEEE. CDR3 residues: CASSLPGRGKRAQYF. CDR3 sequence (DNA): TGTGCCAGCAGCTTGCCAGGCAGAGGCAAGAGGGCCCAGTACTTC.

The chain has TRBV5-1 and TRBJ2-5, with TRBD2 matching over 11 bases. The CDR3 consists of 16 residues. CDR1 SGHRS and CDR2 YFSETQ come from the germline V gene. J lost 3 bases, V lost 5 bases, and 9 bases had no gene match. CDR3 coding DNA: TGCGCCAGCAGGGATGCGGGACTAGCGGCCAAAGAGACCCAGTACTTC. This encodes CASRDAGLAAKETQYF.

The CDR3: CASTGSGGKNTEAFF. The CDR3 DNA reads TGTGCCAGCACTGGAAGTGGGGGCAAGAACACTGAAGCTTTCTTT. This chain connects TRBV6-5 to TRBJ1-1; D perhaps matches TRBD1 (6 bases). This CDR3 has 15 residues. The germline V gene encodes CDR1 MNHEY and CDR2 SVGAGI. V was trimmed by 7 bases and J by 1 base, leaving 16 bases between them.

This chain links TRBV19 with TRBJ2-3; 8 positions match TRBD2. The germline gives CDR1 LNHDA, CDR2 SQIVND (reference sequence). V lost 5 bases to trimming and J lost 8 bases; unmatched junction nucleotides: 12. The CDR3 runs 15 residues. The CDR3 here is CASSSRAGAVGTQYF. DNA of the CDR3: TGTGCCAGTAGTTCAAGAGCGGGAGCAGTTGGTACGCAGTATTTT.

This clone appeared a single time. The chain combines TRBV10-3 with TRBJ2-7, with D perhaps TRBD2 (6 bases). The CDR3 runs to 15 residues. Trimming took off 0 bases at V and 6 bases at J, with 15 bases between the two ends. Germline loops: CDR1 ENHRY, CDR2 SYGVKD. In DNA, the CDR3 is TGTGCCATCAGTGAGTCCGCGGGGTCAAGTTCCGAGCAGTACTTC. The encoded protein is CAISESAGSSSEQYF.

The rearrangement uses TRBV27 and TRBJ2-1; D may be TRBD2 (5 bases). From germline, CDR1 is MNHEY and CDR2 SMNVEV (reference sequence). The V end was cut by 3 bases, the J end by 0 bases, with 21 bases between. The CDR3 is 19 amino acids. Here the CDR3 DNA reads TGTGCCAGCAGTTTCTTTCGTTTCGGTGAGCTAGCCTCCTACAATGAGCAGTTCTTC. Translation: CASSFFRFGELASYNEQFF.

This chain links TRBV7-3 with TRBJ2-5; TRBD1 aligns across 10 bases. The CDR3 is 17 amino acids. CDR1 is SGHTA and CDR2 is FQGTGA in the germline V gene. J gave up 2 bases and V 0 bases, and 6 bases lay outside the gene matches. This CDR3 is CASSLTRTGGGQETQYF. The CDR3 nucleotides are TGTGCCAGCAGCTTAACACGGACAGGGGGTGGGCAAGAGACCCAGTACTTC.